This T cell receptor beta chain was documented in a study of post-analysis software for immune sequencing data. Study outcomes and limitations: There were five TRBV segments more frequent in patients than controls, and TRBV5-6, TRBV5-1 and TRBV20-1 were among them.

Unique molecular identifiers were built into the TCR beta cDNA libraries. TCRdb itself ran the PCR reads through MiXCR, one entry per CDR3 protein. The sample shows approximately 770,000 distinct CDR3 sequences, around 42% of them seen only once. Trimming pared 4 bases from V and 1 base from J, leaving 11 bases between. Germline V gives CDR1 LNHDA, CDR2 SQIVND (reference sequence). CDR3 length: 15 residues. Concerning this clonotype itself: Its specificity is not known.

The sample was blood. This chain joins TRBV19 and TRBJ1-5; possibly TRBD1 for D (5 bases). This sequence was found in a girl aged 10-17 years with multiple sclerosis. This CDR3 reads CASSSGGVSNQPQHF. Written as DNA, the CDR3 is TGTGCCAGTAGTAGCGGGGGAGTGAGCAATCAGCCCCAGCATTTT.